One and the same sample provided the 28 T cell receptor beta chains below, sequenced in a study of vaccination effects on CD4 cells after COVID-19. Sequencing was performed with immunoSEQ multiplex PCR; in TCRdb, only in-frame clones are kept and a portion is missing. The table shows about 27,000 clones, with roughly 73% occurring only once. Their specific antigens are unknown. Antigen-specific CD4+ T cells expanded by the ViraFEST assay with viral peptide pools were then sequenced. Culturing for ten to eleven days preceded CD4+ T cell isolation. Nucleocapsid antibodies were negative in the vaccine recipients, who had never had SARS-CoV-2 infection. This sample comprised CD4+ T cells from PBMCs cultured with HCoV-NL63 spike peptides, obtained before COVID-19 vaccination. The receptors here all came from a human donor who received a COVID-19 vaccine.

The V gene is TRBV28, the J gene TRBJ2-7; D possibly corresponds to TRBD1 (5 bases). With 5 bases removed from V and 2 bases from J, the gap between germline ends came to 16 bases. The V gene's germline CDR1 is MDHEN and CDR2 SYDVKM. The CDR3 has 15 amino acids. The CDR3 here is CASSGRQGFPYEQYF. The CDR3 nucleotides are TGTGCCAGCAGTGGACGTCAGGGATTCCCCTACGAGCAGTACTTC. The full variable domain, with the rest looked up from reference TRBV28 and TRBJ2-7, is DVKVTQSSRYLVKRTGEKVFLECVQDMDHENMFWYRQDPGLGLRLIYFSYDVKMKEKGDIPEGYSVSREKKERFSLILESASTNQTSMYLCASSGRQGFPYEQYFGPGTRLTVT.

This clone was seen a handful of times. The V and J genes are TRBV7-8 and TRBJ1-6; D is undetermined. Trimming took off 5 bases at V and 0 bases at J, with 11 bases between the two ends. CDR3 size: 16 residues. In germline, CDR1 is SGHVS, CDR2 FQNEAQ. CDR3 residues: CASSPDERSYNSPLHF. The CDR3 nucleotides read TGTGCCAGCAGCCCCGACGAGCGCTCCTATAATTCACCCCTCCACTTT. Using reference TRBV7-8 and TRBJ1-6 for the parts outside the CDR3, the full variable domain is GAGVSQSPRYKVAKRGQDVALRCDPISGHVSLFWYQQALGQGPEFLTYFQNEAQLDKSGLPSDRFFAERPEGSVSTLKIQRTQQEDSAVYLCASSPDERSYNSPLHFGNGTRLTVT.

The V and J genes are TRBV25-1 and TRBJ2-2, with 9 bases fitting TRBD2. This CDR3 spans 16 amino acids. Germline V gives CDR1 MGHDK, CDR2 SYGVNS. V shed 5 bases, J shed 5 bases, and the junction held 9 bases outside the gene matches. CDR3: CASSPLAGKRTGELFF. In DNA form, the CDR3 reads TGTGCCAGCAGTCCCCTAGCGGGGAAGAGGACCGGGGAGCTGTTTTTT. The full variable domain, with the rest looked up from reference TRBV25-1 and TRBJ2-2, is EADIYQTPRYLVIGTGKKITLECSQTMGHDKMYWYQQDPGMELHLIHYSYGVNSTEKGDLSSESTVSRIRTEHFPLTLESARPSHTSQYLCASSPLAGKRTGELFFGEGSRLTVL.

The chain recombines TRBV28 with TRBJ1-6, with D tentatively TRBD1 (5 bases). V lost 6 bases to trimming and J lost 3 bases, with 15 bases between them. Germline V lookup: CDR1 MDHEN, CDR2 SYDVKM. CDR3 length: 16 residues. CDR3 in DNA: TGTGCCAGCAGAACCACAGGTCCTATCTATAATTCACCCCTCCACTTT. Its protein is CASRTTGPIYNSPLHF.

This chain connects TRBV7-9 to TRBJ2-1, with 8 bases fitting TRBD2. This CDR3 is built from 16 residues. CDR1 is SEHNR, CDR2 FQNEAQ, per germline (reference sequence). J lost 0 bases, V lost 6 bases, and 7 bases had no gene match. This chain's CDR3 is CASRLAAKSSYNEQFF. CDR3 coding DNA: TGTGCCAGCAGACTAGCGGCCAAAAGCTCCTACAATGAGCAGTTCTTC. Drawing the rest from reference TRBV7-9 and TRBJ2-1, the complete variable domain is DTGVSQNPRHKITKRGQNVTFRCDPISEHNRLYWYRQTLGQGPEFLTYFQNEAQLEKSRLLSDRFSAERPKGSFSTLEIQRTEQGDSAMYLCASRLAAKSSYNEQFFGPGTRLTVL.

The rearrangement links TRBV5-1 to TRBJ2-7; a possible D gene is TRBD1 (7 bases). Trimming left V 1 base short and J 9 bases short, with 17 bases between. The CDR3 contains 14 residues. Germline-derived CDR1 and CDR2 are SGHRS and YFSETQ. CDR3 coding DNA: TGCGCCAGCAGCTTGACAGGGGAGGCGGCTGGGCAGTACTTC. It translates to CASSLTGEAAGQYF. The entire variable domain, with the rest obtained from reference TRBV5-1 and TRBJ2-7, is as follows: KAGVTQTPRYLIKTRGQQVTLSCSPISGHRSVSWYQQTPGQGLQFLFEYFSETQRNKGNFPGRFSGRQFSNSRSEMNVSTLELGDSALYLCASSLTGEAAGQYFGPGTRLTVT.

V is TRBV21-1 and J is TRBJ1-1. TRBV21-1 is marked as a pseudogene. This CDR3 is built from 13 residues. CDR3: CASRGEENTEAFF. The CDR3 region has the DNA TGTGCCAGCAGGGGGGAAGAGAACACTGAAGCTTTCTTT.

This chain uses TRBV27 with TRBJ2-7, with a possible D match to TRBD1 (6 bases). V gave up 6 bases and J gave up 2 bases, with 14 bases separating them. The CDR3 is 14 residues long. Per germline, CDR1 MNHEY and CDR2 SMNVEV (reference sequence). As DNA, the CDR3 is TGTGCCAGCAGGAAATGGGACAAGCCCTACGAGCAGTACTTC. The encoded protein is CASRKWDKPYEQYF.

In this sample, this clone turned up a few times. The rearrangement joins TRBV6-5 to TRBJ1-6; no clear D. Per the germline V gene, CDR1 is MNHEY and CDR2 is SVGAGI. The V end lost 0 bases, the J end lost 7 bases, and 13 bases lay between the germline ends. The CDR3 runs to 16 residues. For the CDR3, the DNA is TGTGCCAGCAGTTACTCGAGAGTACACGGGAATTCACCCCTCCACTTT. Encoded protein: CASSYSRVHGNSPLHF.

This chain links TRBV11-2 with TRBJ1-1; D is ambiguous. V shed 4 bases and J shed 5 bases, with 14 bases lying between them. The CDR3 length is 14 residues. The germline V gene encodes CDR1 SGHAT and CDR2 FQNNGV. CDR3 amino acids: CASSSSLGRTEAFF. CDR3 DNA sequence: TGTGCCAGCAGCTCCTCGTTAGGGCGGACTGAAGCTTTCTTT.

The CDR3 here is CASSLDGQGMGLFSGSPLHF. The DNA of the CDR3 is TGTGCCAGCAGCTTAGATGGGCAGGGGATGGGCCTATTTTCTGGTTCACCCCTCCACTTT. The chain combines TRBV11-3 with TRBJ1-6; tentative D call: TRBD1 (6 bases). The CDR3 spans 20 residues. Germline V gene data show CDR1 as SGHNT and CDR2 as YENEEA. V gave up 0 bases and J gave up 9 bases, with 27 bases separating them.

This clone was picked up one time. The rearrangement uses TRBV6-5 and TRBJ1-5; no clear D. The ends were cut back, 6 bases at V and 0 bases at J, with 6 bases in the middle. This CDR3 is 13 amino acids long. Germline V CDR1 and CDR2: MNHEY, SVGAGI. The CDR3 loop reads CASRWNSNQPQHF. The CDR3 coding sequence is TGTGCCAGCAGGTGGAATAGCAATCAGCCCCAGCATTTT.

This chain uses TRBV13 with TRBJ2-6, with D possibly being TRBD1 or TRBD2 (5 bases each). From germline, CDR1 is PRHDT and CDR2 FYEKMQ (reference sequence). V was cut by 0 bases and J by 4 bases, with 16 bases left in between. The CDR3 runs to 18 residues. The CDR3 DNA sequence: TGTGCCAGCAGCTTAGGGGGACGGACCTCTAGGGGGGCCAACGTCCTGACTTTC. It is translated as CASSLGGRTSRGANVLTF.

The chain links TRBV5-4 to TRBJ2-3, with D possibly TRBD2 on 6 matching bases. This CDR3 region has 15 residues. Germline V gives CDR1 SGHNT, CDR2 YYREEE (reference sequence). The ends were cut back, 3 bases at V and 4 bases at J, with 15 bases in the middle. CDR3 sequence (DNA): TGTGCCAGCAGCTCACCGGGACTTGCGGCAGATACGCAGTATTTT. This gives the protein CASSSPGLAADTQYF.

The chain joins TRBV3-1 (or the pseudogene TRBV3-2) to TRBJ2-7; 8 nucleotides line up with TRBD2. V was clipped by 6 bases and J by 5 bases; unmatched bases: 3. CDR3 length equals 12 residues. Germline V gene lookup returns CDR1 LGHDT and CDR2 YNNKEL (reference sequence). The CDR3 DNA is TGTGCCAGCAGACGGGGGGGGAACGAGCAGTACTTC. This encodes CASRRGGNEQYF.

This chain joins TRBV5-1 and TRBJ2-5; no reliable D call. The CDR3 is 13 amino acids. Germline CDR1 is SGHRS and CDR2 is YFSETQ. V lost 0 bases, J lost 4 bases, and 7 bases lay in between. The CDR3 sequence: CASSLGNRETQYF. Here the CDR3 DNA reads TGCGCCAGCAGCTTGGGGAACCGAGAGACCCAGTACTTC.

CDR3 DNA: TGTGCCAGCAGTTCCGCCGTACAGGGGAGCAATCAGCCCCAGCATTTT. This codes for CASSSAVQGSNQPQHF. The chain recombines TRBV6-2 or TRBV6-3 with TRBJ1-5; 7 bases agree with TRBD1. The CDR3 runs 16 residues. Germline V gene data show CDR1 as MNHEY and CDR2 as SVGEGT. V lost 4 bases to trimming and J lost 1 base; unmatched junction nucleotides: 7.

The chain carries TRBV20-1 and TRBJ1-2; maybe TRBD1 (6 bases). The CDR3 totals 13 residues. Germline V gives CDR1 DFQATT, CDR2 SNEGSKA (reference sequence). The V gene lost 3 bases and the J gene lost 4 bases, with 12 bases spanning the gap. As DNA, the CDR3 is TGCAGTGCTAGTGCCGGACAGCCCTATGGCTACACCTTC. Translation: CSASAGQPYGYTF.

The rearrangement uses TRBV14 and TRBJ1-1; TRBD1 is a possible D gene (6 bases). Trimming took off 1 base at V and 6 bases at J, with 12 bases between the two ends. The CDR3 totals 14 residues. Germline CDR1 is SGHDN and CDR2 is FVKESK. The CDR3, as DNA: TGTGCCAGCAGCCAAGGAAGGGGGGCAGCTGAAGCTTTCTTT. Translation: CASSQGRGAAEAFF.

The chain's CDR3 is CASSQDRGSPLHF. CDR3 coding DNA: TGTGCCAGTAGCCAGGACAGGGGCTCACCCCTCCACTTT. This chain joins TRBV19 and TRBJ1-6, with 9 bases aligning to TRBD1. The CDR3 loop spans 13 amino acids. The junction had 4 bases not matched to a gene; V was cut back by 6 bases and J by 10 bases. Per germline, CDR1 LNHDA and CDR2 SQIVND (reference sequence).

V usage is TRBV2 and J usage is TRBJ1-5; 8 bases are shared with TRBD1. With V trimmed by 6 bases and J by 0 bases, 4 bases remained unmatched. CDR1 is SNHLY, CDR2 FYNNEI, per germline. This CDR3 contains 15 residues. The CDR3 DNA reads as TGTGCCAGCAGAATCGGGACAGGTAGCAATCAGCCCCAGCATTTT. It translates to CASRIGTGSNQPQHF.

The rearrangement links TRBV5-4 to TRBJ2-5, with D uncertain. Looked up from germline, CDR1 is SGHNT and CDR2 is YYREEE (reference sequence). V lost 1 base to trimming and J lost 1 base, with 5 bases between them. This CDR3 comprises 13 residues. CDR3 residues: CASSLRFQETQYF. DNA of the CDR3: TGTGCCAGCAGCTTGCGCTTCCAAGAGACCCAGTACTTC.

This clone showed up just once. The chain couples TRBV6-1 to TRBJ1-4; D may be TRBD1 (5 bases). Trimming cost V 2 bases and J 6 bases, with 22 bases left between them. The CDR3 consists of 18 residues. Germline CDR1 reads MNHNS; CDR2 reads SASEGT. The CDR3 DNA reads TGTGCCAGCAGTGAACGGACGGGACCCGGAGTTAAGGATGAAAAACTGTTTTTT. Translation: CASSERTGPGVKDEKLFF.

This chain joins TRBV30 and TRBJ2-1, with D tentatively TRBD1 (6 bases). CDR1 is GTSNPN, CDR2 SVGIG, per germline (reference sequence). Trimming pared 5 bases from V and 5 bases from J, leaving 10 bases between. The CDR3 consists of 12 residues. In DNA, the CDR3 is TGTGCCTGGGACAGGACGAACAATGAGCAGTTCTTC. This sequence encodes CAWDRTNNEQFF.

This chain connects TRBV18 to TRBJ1-5, with a weak D call TRBD1 (6 bases). CDR1 KGHSH and CDR2 LQKENI come from the germline V gene. The V end was cut by 6 bases, the J end by 8 bases, with 23 bases between. The CDR3 totals 16 residues. CDR3 DNA sequence: TGTGCCAGCTCCCTCAAGGGCGGGCAGGGGAAGGAGCCCCAGCATTTT. Its translation: CASSLKGGQGKEPQHF.

The chain joins TRBV4-2 to TRBJ2-6, with 9 bases fitting TRBD1. Trimming took 2 bases from V and 2 from J; bases not matched to a gene: 1. The CDR3 covers 16 residues. The V gene's germline CDR1 is LGHNA and CDR2 YNFKEQ. The chain's CDR3 is CASSQTGGAGANVLTF. The CDR3 DNA reads TGTGCCAGCAGCCAAACAGGGGGCGCTGGGGCCAACGTCCTGACTTTC.

The chain has TRBV19 and TRBJ1-2, with 7 bases matching TRBD1. Germline values: CDR1 LNHDA, CDR2 SQIVND (reference sequence). Trimming at V came to 3 bases and at J to 5 bases, leaving 6 bases not matched to a gene. This CDR3 comprises 14 residues. The CDR3 protein is CASSMVDRSYGYTF. The CDR3 nucleotides read TGTGCCAGTAGTATGGTGGACAGGTCGTATGGCTACACCTTC. The whole variable domain, remainder taken from reference TRBV19 and TRBJ1-2, is DGGITQSPKYLFRKEGQNVTLSCEQNLNHDAMYWYRQDPGQGLRLIYYSQIVNDFQKGDIAEGYSVSREKKESFPLTVTSAQKNPTAFYLCASSMVDRSYGYTFGSGTRLTVV.

This clone was seen a single time. This sequence joins TRBV27 and TRBJ2-2; 12 positions agree with TRBD2. The CDR3 spans 19 residues. Germline V gene sequence: CDR1 MNHEY, CDR2 SMNVEV (reference sequence). V dropped 4 bases and J dropped 2; count of bases not matched to a gene: 11. Written as DNA, the CDR3 is TGTGCCAGCAGTTCCCCGACTAGCGGGGGTCCCAAAAACACCGGGGAGCTGTTTTTT. Encoded protein: CASSSPTSGGPKNTGELFF.